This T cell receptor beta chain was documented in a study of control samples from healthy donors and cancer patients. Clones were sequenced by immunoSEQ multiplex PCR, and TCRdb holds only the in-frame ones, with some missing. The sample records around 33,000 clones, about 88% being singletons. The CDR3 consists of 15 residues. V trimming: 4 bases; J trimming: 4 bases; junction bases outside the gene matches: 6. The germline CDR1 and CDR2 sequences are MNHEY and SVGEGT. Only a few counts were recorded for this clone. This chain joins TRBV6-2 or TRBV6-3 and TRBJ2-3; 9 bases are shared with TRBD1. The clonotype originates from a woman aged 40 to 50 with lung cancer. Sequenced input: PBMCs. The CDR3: CASSWDRERADTQYF. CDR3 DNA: TGTGCCAGCAGTTGGGACAGGGAGAGGGCAGATACGCAGTATTTT.